In its sample, the clone carrying this T cell receptor (beta chain) was seen a few times. Its specificity is not known. Profiled with immunoSEQ multiplex PCR; TCRdb holds only in-frame clones, not every one. This sample has around 140,000 clones, with roughly 84% found just once. The entry originates in a study of T cell responses to AZD1222 COVID-19 vaccine. General observations from the study: Without day 14 samples, only post-peak T cell repertoires were studied.

Trimming cost V 5 bases and J 1 base, with 12 bases left between them. Germline CDR1 is SGHVS and CDR2 is FNYEAQ. The CDR3 runs to 14 residues. This clonotype was sampled from an adult who received the AZD1222 COVID-19 vaccine. Sequencing was performed on peripheral blood, taken 28 days after the second AZD1222 dose. The chain has TRBV7-6 and TRBJ2-7; no firm D call. CDR3 nucleotides: TGTGCCAGCAGCCCGTCGGTAGATTCCTACGAGCAGTACTTC. Amino acids: CASSPSVDSYEQYF. Full variable domain (rest looked up from reference TRBV7-6 and TRBJ2-7): GAGVSQSPRYKVTKRGQDVALRCDPISGHVSLYWYRQALGQGPEFLTYFNYEAQQDKSGLPNDRFSAERPEGSISTLTIQRTEQRDSAMYRCASSPSVDSYEQYFGPGTRLTVT.